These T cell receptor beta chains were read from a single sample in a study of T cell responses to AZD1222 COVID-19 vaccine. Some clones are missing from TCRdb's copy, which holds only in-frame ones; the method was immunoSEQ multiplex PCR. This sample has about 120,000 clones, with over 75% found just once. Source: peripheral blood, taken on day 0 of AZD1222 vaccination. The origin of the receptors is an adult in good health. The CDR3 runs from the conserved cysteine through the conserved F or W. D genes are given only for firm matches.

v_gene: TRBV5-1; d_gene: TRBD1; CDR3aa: CASRSGQGVNTGELFF
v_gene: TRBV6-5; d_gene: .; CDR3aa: CASSYVRGSGYTF
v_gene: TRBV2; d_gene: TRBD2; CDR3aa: CASTVGTSGNNEQFF
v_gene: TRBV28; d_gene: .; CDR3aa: CASSFWQGGDQPQHF
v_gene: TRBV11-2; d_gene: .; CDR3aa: CASSLNSNQPQHF
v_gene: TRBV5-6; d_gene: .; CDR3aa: CASSGELIYEQYF
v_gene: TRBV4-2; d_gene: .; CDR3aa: CASSQGGGNEKLFF
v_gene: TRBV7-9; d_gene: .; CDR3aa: CASSLGDQGQPQHF
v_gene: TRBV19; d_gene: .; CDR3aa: CASSIPGLRQPQHF
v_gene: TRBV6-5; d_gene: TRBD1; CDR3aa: CASSKQGANEQFF
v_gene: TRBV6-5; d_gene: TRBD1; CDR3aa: CASTGGSGNTIYF
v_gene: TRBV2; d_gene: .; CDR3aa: CASRVASSGANVLTF
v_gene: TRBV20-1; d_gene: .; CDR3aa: CSGGFNYGYTF
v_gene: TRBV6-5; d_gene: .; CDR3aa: CASSYGMGLTNEKLFF
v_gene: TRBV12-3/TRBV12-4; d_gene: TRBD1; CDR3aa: CASRGQGRTEAFF
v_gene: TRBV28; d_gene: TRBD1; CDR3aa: CASRTGGDRGYTF
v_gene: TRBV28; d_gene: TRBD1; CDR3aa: CASSFLTGGYGYTF
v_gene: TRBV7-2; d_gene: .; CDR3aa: CASSYGGTRFYNEQFF
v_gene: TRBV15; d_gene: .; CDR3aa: CATSRGADYGYTF
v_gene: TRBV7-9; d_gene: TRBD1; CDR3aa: CASSLTTGQGGNSPLHF
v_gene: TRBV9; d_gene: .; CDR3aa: CASSADLRAGSQTQYF
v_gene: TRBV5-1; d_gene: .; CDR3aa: CASNDLSTDTQYF
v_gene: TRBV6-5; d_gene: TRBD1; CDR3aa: CASSPRGYVGYTF
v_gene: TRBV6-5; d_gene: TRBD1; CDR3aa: CASRTGIWETQYF
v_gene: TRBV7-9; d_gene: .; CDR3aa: CASSLGVAGNYGYTF
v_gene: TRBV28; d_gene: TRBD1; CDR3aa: CASSPRTGKIIILLDYQPQHF
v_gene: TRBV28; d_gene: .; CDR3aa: CASSLGRSSYNEQFF
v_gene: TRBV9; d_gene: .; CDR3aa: CASSPPWGEETQYF
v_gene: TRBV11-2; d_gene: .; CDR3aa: CASRLDAYEQYF
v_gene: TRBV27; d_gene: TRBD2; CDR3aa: CAAASGVLYEQYF
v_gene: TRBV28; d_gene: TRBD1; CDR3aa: CASSQGDRGPLSYGYTF
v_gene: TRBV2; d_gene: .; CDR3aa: CASSGGVNQPQHF
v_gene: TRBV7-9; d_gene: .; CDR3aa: CASSLGGTQPQHF
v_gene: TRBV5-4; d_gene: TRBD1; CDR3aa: CASSWVGTGQETQYF
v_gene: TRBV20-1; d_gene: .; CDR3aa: CSASHGVGGYTF
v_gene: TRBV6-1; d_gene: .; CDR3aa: CASSLTPSLDSPLHF
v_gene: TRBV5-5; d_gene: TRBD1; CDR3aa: CASSLTGGHTGELFF
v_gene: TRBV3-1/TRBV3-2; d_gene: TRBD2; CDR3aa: CASLPGRGGEQYF
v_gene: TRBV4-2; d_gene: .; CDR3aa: CASSQDSGLARSGNTIYF
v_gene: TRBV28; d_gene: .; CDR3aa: CASSLWVVQRNQPQHF
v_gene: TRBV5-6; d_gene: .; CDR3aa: CASSLVGYGYTF
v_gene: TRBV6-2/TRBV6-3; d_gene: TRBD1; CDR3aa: CASSYETGGYEQYF
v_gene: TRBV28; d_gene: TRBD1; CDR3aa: CASSLTGRAEAFF
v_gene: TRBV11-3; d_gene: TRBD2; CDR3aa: CASSLAGAGTDTQYF
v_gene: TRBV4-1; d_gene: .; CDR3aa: CASSHLAVGTDTQYF
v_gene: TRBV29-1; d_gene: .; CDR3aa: CSVTGSNYGYTF
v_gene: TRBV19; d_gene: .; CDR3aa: CASSMVRDNQPQHF
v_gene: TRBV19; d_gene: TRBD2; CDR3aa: CASSIAVAGGQETQYF
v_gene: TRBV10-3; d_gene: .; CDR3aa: CAISVTGRNSPLHF
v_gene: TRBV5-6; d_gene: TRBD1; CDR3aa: CASTQTGNYEQYF
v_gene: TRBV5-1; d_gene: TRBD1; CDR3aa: CASSLGQGAIGYGYTF
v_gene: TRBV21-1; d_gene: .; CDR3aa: CASSPTRGRVYEQYF